Below are 30 T cell receptor beta chains sequenced from a single sample in a study of blood T cells in healthy people across ages. Sample-barcoded 5' priming and a J-beta primer mix drove a second PCR of about 6 to 12 cycles. TCRdb independently ran MiXCR on the 5' RACE reads; one entry per CDR3 protein. The repertoire holds approximately 1.5 million distinct CDR3 sequences, with approximately 42% as singletons. The specimen sequenced was blood. The receptors were gathered from a woman in her late teens or twenties in good health.

This clonotype has a count of ten or more. The chain couples TRBV14 to TRBJ2-4; 13 positions agree with TRBD2. After removal of 2 bases from V and 0 bases from J, the junction contained 4 bases not matched to a gene. Germline V gives CDR1 SGHDN, CDR2 FVKESK. CDR3 length: 18 amino acids. This CDR3 reads CASSQTSGGAGAKNIQYF. CDR3 nucleotides: TGTGCCAGCAGCCAAACTAGCGGGGGGGCCGGAGCCAAAAACATTCAGTACTTC.

The rearrangement links TRBV5-1 to TRBJ2-7; 8 bases map to TRBD2. Germline CDR1 and CDR2: SGHRS and YFSETQ. Trimming cost V 3 bases and J 1 base; bases outside gene matches: 3. The CDR3 contains 14 residues. CDR3 sequence reads: CASSYSGDSYEQYF. The CDR3 region has the DNA TGCGCCAGCAGCTATAGCGGGGATTCCTACGAGCAGTACTTC. Based on the CDR3 plus reference TRBV5-1 and TRBJ2-7, the full variable domain is KAGVTQTPRYLIKTRGQQVTLSCSPISGHRSVSWYQQTPGQGLQFLFEYFSETQRNKGNFPGRFSGRQFSNSRSEMNVSTLELGDSALYLCASSYSGDSYEQYFGPGTRLTVT.

This rearrangement joins TRBV5-1 to TRBJ2-3; 13 positions match TRBD2. Trimming cost V 6 bases and J 2 bases; bases outside gene matches: 6. This CDR3 is 16 amino acids long. Germline CDR1 is SGHRS and CDR2 is YFSETQ. This chain's CDR3 is CASMLGLAGVTDTQYF. The CDR3 nucleotides read TGCGCCAGCATGCTTGGACTAGCGGGGGTCACAGATACGCAGTATTTT.

The rearrangement uses TRBV15 and TRBJ2-1; TRBD2 might be the D (5 bases). The CDR3 runs 16 residues. V was pared by 1 base and J by 5 bases, with 15 bases between. CDR1 LNHNV and CDR2 YYDKDF come from the germline V gene (reference sequence). CDR3: CATSRVRGSADNEQFF. For the CDR3, the DNA is TGTGCCACCAGCAGAGTTCGGGGTAGCGCCGACAATGAGCAGTTCTTC.

This chain links TRBV7-3 with TRBJ1-2, with D maybe TRBD1 (6 bases). CDR3 length: 15 residues. From germline, CDR1 is SGHTA and CDR2 FQGTGA. Trimming shortened V by 5 bases and J by 6 bases, and 19 bases separated the two germline ends. The CDR3 is CASSPHRDRVDGYTF. The CDR3 nucleotides read TGTGCCAGCAGCCCCCACAGGGACCGGGTCGATGGCTACACCTTC.

This clonotype was seen many times. The chain has TRBV12-3 or TRBV12-4 and TRBJ1-2; D is uncertain. The CDR3 totals 12 residues. V was trimmed by 5 bases and J by 5 bases, leaving 9 bases between them. The CDR3 region is CASSLPAYGYTF. CDR3 coding DNA: TGTGCCAGCAGTCTCCCAGCTTATGGCTACACCTTC.

A word on this clonotype: Since a much larger clone is just one base distant, this may be a read error. The CDR3 sequence: CSASGGILNTETFF. The DNA of the CDR3 is TGCAGTGCTAGCGGCGGGATATTGAACACTGAAACTTTCTTT. The V gene is TRBV20-1, the J gene TRBJ1-1; D ambiguous. There are 14 residues in the CDR3. CDR1 is DFQATT and CDR2 is SNEGSKA in the germline V gene (reference sequence).

The rearrangement uses TRBV6-5 and TRBJ1-5, with 9 positions matching TRBD1. There are 16 residues in the CDR3. V was pared by 5 bases and J by 2 bases, with 7 bases of the junction left unmatched. The germline CDR1 and CDR2 sequences are MNHEY and SVGAGI. This CDR3 is CASSALTGGGNQPQHF. In nucleotides, the CDR3 is TGTGCCAGCAGTGCACTGACAGGGGGAGGCAATCAGCCCCAGCATTTT.

This clonotype was picked up a small number of times. The chain recombines TRBV18 with TRBJ2-1; TRBD2 might be the D (6 bases). Looked up from germline, CDR1 is KGHSH and CDR2 is LQKENI. Trimming removed 8 bases from V and 2 bases from J, with 13 bases in between. The CDR3 is 14 amino acids. Here the CDR3 reads CASGGTITYNEQFF. CDR3 bases: TGTGCCAGCGGCGGGACCATCACCTACAATGAGCAGTTCTTC. Variable domain in full (rest from reference TRBV18 and TRBJ2-1): NAGVMQNPRHLVRRRGQEARLRCSPMKGHSHVYWYRQLPEEGLKFMVYLQKENIIDESGMPKERFSAEFPKEGPSILRIQQVVRGDSAAYFCASGGTITYNEQFFGPGTRLTVL.

This clonotype was counted ten times or more. The J gene is TRBJ2-3, the V gene TRBV6-1, with D possibly matching TRBD1 (6 bases). Germline CDR1 is MNHNS and CDR2 is SASEGT. Trimming cost V 11 bases and J 4 bases, with 13 bases left between them. The CDR3 covers 12 residues. The CDR3 is CACQGYPDTQYF. The CDR3 DNA reads as TGTGCCTGCCAGGGGTATCCAGATACGCAGTATTTT.

This clonotype was recorded a few times. V usage is TRBV20-1 and J usage is TRBJ2-1, with 8 bases matching TRBD1. CDR1 and CDR2 (germline): DFQATT, SNEGSKA (reference sequence). The junction had 9 bases not matched to a gene; V was cut back by 3 bases and J by 8 bases. The CDR3 length is 14 residues. In nucleotides, the CDR3 is TGCAGTGCTAGTTGGGGGCAGGGGGCCTATGAGCAGTTCTTC. Translation: CSASWGQGAYEQFF.

The chain has TRBV16 and TRBJ2-1; D gene ambiguous. There are 13 residues in the CDR3. The V and J ends lost 2 bases and 6 bases respectively, with 8 bases between them. Looked up from germline, CDR1 is KGHSY and CDR2 is FQNENV. The CDR3 nucleotides are TGTGCCAGCAGCCAAGGGGTAATCAATGAGCAGTTCTTC. It codes for CASSQGVINEQFF.

The V gene is TRBV20-1, the J gene TRBJ2-7; 8 bases match TRBD2. Trimming at V came to 3 bases and at J to 7 bases, leaving 14 bases not matched to a gene. This CDR3 has 15 residues. Germline CDR1 is DFQATT and CDR2 is SNEGSKA (reference sequence). CDR3: CSARRTSRSYNEQYF. As DNA, the CDR3 is TGCAGTGCTAGGCGGACTAGCCGATCCTACAATGAGCAGTACTTC.

This chain uses TRBV9 with TRBJ2-1; TRBD1 matches 8 bases. Germline assignment: CDR1 SGDLS and CDR2 YYNGEE. This CDR3 region has 13 residues. Trimming removed 3 bases from V and 9 bases from J; junction bases left unmatched: 5. DNA of the CDR3: TGTGCCAGCAGCGCACGGACAGGGCTTGAGCAGTTCTTC. This codes for CASSARTGLEQFF. The complete variable domain, with remaining parts taken from reference TRBV9 and TRBJ2-1, reads DSGVTQTPKHLITATGQRVTLRCSPRSGDLSVYWYQQSLDQGLQFLIQYYNGEERAKGNILERFSAQQFPDLHSELNLSSLELGDSALYFCASSARTGLEQFFGPGTRLTVL.

Of note for this clonotype: Germline is not matched at one junction end, which may reflect a read error. V gene TRBV7-2 combines with J gene TRBJ2-3; 10 bases map to TRBD2. The germline V gene encodes CDR1 SGHTA and CDR2 FQGNSA. The CDR3 extends over 17 amino acids. DNA of the CDR3: TGTGCCAGCAGCTTAGTTGTACTAGCGGGATTTGGAGATGCGCAGTATTTT. This gives the protein CASSLVVLAGFGDAQYF.

This clonotype was observed a single time. This sequence joins TRBV12-3 or TRBV12-4 and TRBJ2-3; D is ambiguous. V shed 2 bases and J shed 6 bases, with 15 bases lying between them. The CDR3 contains 15 residues. CDR3 in amino acids: CASSLRAKPADTQYF. Written as DNA, the CDR3 is TGTGCCAGCAGTTTAAGGGCAAAGCCTGCGGATACGCAGTATTTT.

This clonotype was seen only a few times. The CDR3: CASSHGQGAGNTEAFF. In DNA form, the CDR3 reads TGCGCCAGCAGCCACGGACAGGGGGCCGGGAACACTGAAGCTTTCTTT. This sequence joins TRBV4-1 and TRBJ1-1; 11 bases are shared with TRBD1. This CDR3 is 16 amino acids long. The ends lost 3 bases at V and 1 base at J; junction bases unmatched: 4. Germline loops: CDR1 MGHRA, CDR2 YSYEKL.

The V gene is TRBV12-3 or TRBV12-4, the J gene TRBJ1-5; D unresolved. The length of the CDR3 is 15 residues. V lost 3 bases and J 4 bases, leaving 13 bases between the germline ends. CDR3 bases: TGTGCCAGCAGTTTGGACGCGGAGGCAAATCAGCCCCAGCATTTT. This encodes CASSLDAEANQPQHF.

This clonotype was seen a handful of times. The V call is TRBV2, the J call TRBJ2-7; 9 positions match TRBD2. V lost 11 bases to trimming and J lost 2 bases; unmatched junction nucleotides: 7. CDR3 length: 13 amino acids. Germline values: CDR1 SNHLY, CDR2 FYNNEI. The CDR3 region has the DNA TGTGCCGCTAGCGGGACAGCCGCCTACGAGCAGTACTTC. Amino acid sequence: CAASGTAAYEQYF.

This clonotype appeared a few times. This chain connects TRBV12-3 or TRBV12-4 to TRBJ2-4; no definite D call. Trimming pared 8 bases from V and 1 base from J, leaving 12 bases between. CDR3 size: 14 residues. Here the CDR3 reads CASSHWGAKNIQYF. CDR3 DNA sequence: TGTGCCAGCTCCCATTGGGGTGCCAAAAACATTCAGTACTTC.

This clonotype appeared a few times. The J gene is TRBJ2-7, the V gene TRBV20-1; 12 bases map to TRBD2. This CDR3 comprises 14 residues. V dropped 6 bases and J dropped 4; count of bases not matched to a gene: 7. Germline V CDR1 and CDR2: DFQATT, SNEGSKA (reference sequence). The CDR3: CSAFTGLAGYEQYF. In DNA form, the CDR3 reads TGCAGTGCATTCACTGGACTAGCGGGATACGAGCAGTACTTC.

The V gene is TRBV5-1, the J gene TRBJ2-5; no clear D gene. There are 13 residues in the CDR3. The germline V gene encodes CDR1 SGHRS and CDR2 YFSETQ. V lost 4 bases and J 1 base, leaving 8 bases between the germline ends. Here the CDR3 reads CASSARAQETQYF. CDR3 sequence (DNA): TGCGCCAGCAGCGCCCGGGCCCAAGAGACCCAGTACTTC.

This chain links TRBV7-9 with TRBJ1-2, with unresolved D. The CDR3 extends over 12 amino acids. Trimming took off 2 bases at V and 8 bases at J, with 9 bases between the two ends. The germline CDR1 and CDR2 sequences are SEHNR and FQNEAQ (reference sequence). The CDR3 here is CASSLSVAGYTF. The CDR3 DNA sequence: TGTGCCAGCAGCTTATCCGTGGCGGGCTACACCTTC.

Of note for this clonotype: Being one base from a much bigger clone, this may be a read error. Here the CDR3 reads CASSQDRSNQPQYF. The CDR3 DNA reads TGCGCCAGCAGCCAAGACAGAAGCAATCAGCCCCAGTATTTT. The V and J genes are TRBV4-1 and TRBJ1-5; D is ambiguous. The last part of the DNA fits TRBJ2-3 better; the J call may be wrong. There are 14 residues in the CDR3. CDR1 is MGHRA and CDR2 is YSYEKL in the germline V gene.

The chain is built from TRBV27 and TRBJ2-7; D is ambiguous. The J call is uncertain, as TRBJ2-1 better fits the DNA end. The CDR3 extends over 14 amino acids. Per the germline V gene, CDR1 is MNHEY and CDR2 is SMNVEV (reference sequence). The chain's CDR3 is CASSLLEQTYEQFF. CDR3 in DNA: TGTGCCAGCAGTTTATTAGAACAAACCTACGAGCAGTTCTTC.

This clonotype was counted a few times. The V and J genes are TRBV3-1 and TRBJ2-5, with 10 bases that match TRBD2. The V and J ends lost 5 bases and 4 bases, in that order; junction bases with no gene match: 10. Looked up from germline, CDR1 is LGHDT and CDR2 is YNNKEL (reference sequence). CDR3 size: 16 residues. The CDR3 DNA reads as TGTGCCAGCAGCAACGGACTAGCGGCCCTCGGAGAGACCCAGTACTTC. Its translation: CASSNGLAALGETQYF.

The chain has TRBV12-3 or TRBV12-4 and TRBJ2-1, with unresolved D. The CDR3 runs to 14 residues. The ends were cut back, 6 bases at V and 10 bases at J, with 19 bases in the middle. CDR3 in DNA: TGTGCCAGCAGGGGTCTGACCCTCCTTGGGGAGCAGTTCTTC. Translated, it gives CASRGLTLLGEQFF.

The chain recombines TRBV7-2 with TRBJ2-1; D call uncertain. V dropped 7 bases and J dropped 9 bases, with 13 bases sitting between them. The CDR3 covers 12 residues. Germline CDR1 SGHTA, CDR2 FQGNSA. For the CDR3, the DNA is TGTGCCAGCATCTCTGTAACGACTGAGCAGTTCTTC. Translation: CASISVTTEQFF.

In this sample, this clonotype turned up a few times. The CDR3 sequence: CASEVVVNSYEQYF. As DNA, the CDR3 is TGTGCCAGCGAGGTCGTAGTCAACTCCTACGAGCAGTACTTC. The rearrangement joins TRBV6-2 or TRBV6-3 to TRBJ2-7; D is uncertain. The ends were cut back, 8 bases at V and 0 bases at J, with 14 bases in the middle. This CDR3 region has 14 residues. Germline V gene data show CDR1 as MNHEY and CDR2 as SVGEGT.

V gene TRBV6-7 combines with J gene TRBJ1-4; D call uncertain. TRBV6-7 is identified as an open reading frame with a role that is uncertain. Trimming cost V 0 bases and J 7 bases, with 9 bases left between them. This CDR3 comprises 14 residues. CDR3 sequence reads: CASSYSIPGEKLFF. The DNA of the CDR3 is TGTGCCAGCAGTTACTCGATCCCGGGTGAAAAACTGTTTTTT.